Following are 26 T cell receptor beta chains from one sample sequenced in a study of OX40 agonist ivuxolimab in advanced cancers. Libraries were built with the immunoSEQ multiplex PCR assay. As stored in TCRdb, this immuneACCESS dataset retains in-frame rearrangements with V and J assigned. A fraction of the clones does not appear; measured against another copy, unresolved V genes explain less than half of the discrepancy, and the remainder lacks a known reason. Counted in this sample were about 93,000 clones; just over 90% of them appeared once. The ten biggest clones cover 0.45% to 0.55% of the sample. Sequencing used CD4+ or CD8+ T cells sorted from blood, obtained in a trial of the OX40 agonist ivuxolimab. The origin of the receptors is an adult with an advanced solid tumor such as melanoma, head and neck, liver or kidney cancer.

The chain combines TRBV5-4 with TRBJ2-7, with TRBD2 matching over 11 bases. This CDR3 comprises 17 residues. V shed 4 bases, J shed 2 bases, and the junction held 11 bases outside the gene matches. CDR1 SGHNT and CDR2 YYREEE come from the germline V gene (reference sequence). The CDR3 region is CASSKILAGGLTYEQYF. CDR3 sequence (DNA): TGTGCCAGCAGCAAAATTCTAGCGGGAGGACTTACCTACGAGCAGTACTTC.

This chain connects TRBV6-5 to TRBJ2-5; 8 bases align to TRBD1. CDR3 size: 14 residues. V shed 4 bases and J 5 bases; nucleotides not matched to a gene: 6. Germline assignment: CDR1 MNHEY and CDR2 SVGAGI. CDR3 amino acids: CASSLDREGETQYF. CDR3 nucleotide sequence: TGTGCCAGCAGTTTGGACAGGGAAGGTGAGACCCAGTACTTC.

This clone is a singleton in its sample. This chain uses TRBV29-1 with TRBJ2-3; perhaps D is TRBD1 or TRBD2 (5 bases each). V was shortened by 2 bases and J by 5 bases, with 8 bases between the two germline ends. This CDR3 is 12 amino acids long. The germline gives CDR1 SQVTM, CDR2 ANQGSEA. CDR3 coding DNA: TGCAGCGTTGAAAGTGGGGGAGATACGCAGTATTTT. Its translation: CSVESGGDTQYF.

This chain uses TRBV29-1 with TRBJ2-2, with D maybe TRBD2 (6 bases). V lost 5 bases and J 0 bases, leaving 10 bases between the germline ends. This CDR3 region has 14 residues. Germline lookup yields CDR1 SQVTM and CDR2 ANQGSEA. The CDR3 loop reads CSVRAGSNTGELFF. CDR3 DNA: TGCAGCGTTCGGGCGGGATCGAACACCGGGGAGCTGTTTTTT.

The CDR3 coding sequence is TGTGCCAGCAGCTTAGGTCTAATGGTTGAGACCCAGTACTTC. Its translation is CASSLGLMVETQYF. The chain employs TRBV7-9 and TRBJ2-5; D is undetermined. The CDR3 length is 14 residues. The V end was cut by 1 base, the J end by 5 bases, with 11 bases between. Germline loops: CDR1 SEHNR, CDR2 FQNEAQ (reference sequence).

The chain joins TRBV5-4 to TRBJ2-3; D ambiguous. Germline loops: CDR1 SGHNT, CDR2 YYREEE (reference sequence). This CDR3 region has 14 residues. V was clipped by 0 bases and J by 3 bases, with 8 bases between them. The CDR3 nucleotides are TGTGCCAGCAGCTTGGTCGGCCTTACAGATACGCAGTATTTT. Amino acids: CASSLVGLTDTQYF.

The V and J genes are TRBV6-5 and TRBJ2-6; no definite D call. This CDR3 has 15 amino acids. Trimming stripped 6 bases from V and 2 bases from J, with 11 bases between. Germline values: CDR1 MNHEY, CDR2 SVGAGI. The CDR3 region has the DNA TGTGCCAGCAGGACAACAGACACTGGGGCCAACGTCCTGACTTTC. Translating it yields CASRTTDTGANVLTF.

The chain links TRBV30 to TRBJ2-7, with 7 bases that match TRBD1. The CDR3 sequence is 12 residues long. V gave up 7 bases and J gave up 5 bases; unmatched junction bases: 8. The germline V gene encodes CDR1 GTSNPN and CDR2 SVGIG (reference sequence). CDR3 loop: CASNRGKDEQYF. The CDR3 nucleotides read TGTGCCTCCAACAGGGGCAAGGACGAGCAGTACTTC.

CDR3 loop: CASRNRVNTEAFF. CDR3 in DNA: TGCGCCAGCAGAAACAGGGTGAACACTGAAGCTTTCTTT. This chain connects TRBV10-2 to TRBJ1-1; D is possibly TRBD1 (6 bases). V shed 6 bases and J shed 0 bases, with 8 bases lying between them. CDR1 and CDR2 (germline): WSHSY, SAAADI. This CDR3 is built from 13 residues.

This clone has a handful of counts. The V call is TRBV7-8, the J call TRBJ2-6, with D perhaps TRBD2 (5 bases). V lost 0 bases to trimming and J lost 2 bases, with 14 bases between them. Per the germline V gene, CDR1 is SGHVS and CDR2 is FQNEAQ. The CDR3 has 18 amino acids. The CDR3 DNA sequence: TGTGCCAGCAGCTTAGCGTTCGGAGGACCCCCTGGGGCCAACGTCCTGACTTTC. It is translated as CASSLAFGGPPGANVLTF.

V is TRBV11-2 and J is TRBJ1-1; the match to TRBD1 covers 10 bases. This CDR3 contains 15 residues. Germline CDR1 and CDR2: SGHAT and FQNNGV. V was clipped by 5 bases and J by 4 bases; unmatched bases: 7. Here the CDR3 reads CASSQRQGAGTEAFF. The CDR3 coding sequence is TGTGCCAGCAGCCAGCGACAGGGGGCCGGCACTGAAGCTTTCTTT.

V and J are TRBV4-2 and TRBJ2-5, with 7 bases matching TRBD1. This CDR3 contains 14 residues. Per germline, CDR1 LGHNA and CDR2 YNFKEQ. The V gene end was trimmed by 5 bases and the J gene end by 4 bases; junction bases not matched to a gene: 7. CDR3 in amino acids: CASSSLTGPETQYF. The CDR3 DNA reads as TGTGCCAGCAGCTCATTGACAGGGCCAGAGACCCAGTACTTC.

This chain uses TRBV6-1 with TRBJ2-7, with D possibly TRBD1 on 6 matching bases. Per the germline V gene, CDR1 is MNHNS and CDR2 is SASEGT. This CDR3 contains 13 residues. With 8 bases removed from V and 1 base from J, the gap between germline ends came to 12 bases. For the CDR3, the DNA is TGTGCCAGCCGCAGACAGGCTTCCTACGAGCAGTACTTC. Translating it yields CASRRQASYEQYF.

V is TRBV5-1 and J is TRBJ2-1, with D unclear. The V end was cut by 1 base, the J end by 5 bases, with 16 bases between. The CDR3 contains 16 residues. CDR1 and CDR2 from the germline V gene are SGHRS and YFSETQ. This CDR3 reads CASSLIPGTQNNEQFF. The CDR3 bases are TGCGCCAGCAGCTTGATTCCGGGTACCCAAAACAATGAGCAGTTCTTC. Based on the CDR3 plus reference TRBV5-1 and TRBJ2-1, the full variable domain is KAGVTQTPRYLIKTRGQQVTLSCSPISGHRSVSWYQQTPGQGLQFLFEYFSETQRNKGNFPGRFSGRQFSNSRSEMNVSTLELGDSALYLCASSLIPGTQNNEQFFGPGTRLTVL.

The rearrangement links TRBV23-1 to TRBJ2-7, with D maybe TRBD2 (6 bases). TRBV23-1 is identified as an open reading frame with a role that is uncertain. The V and J ends lost 3 bases and 4 bases respectively, with 13 bases between them. The CDR3 has 14 residues. In DNA, the CDR3 is TGCGCCAGCAGTCATTGGAGGGTATCATACGAGCAGTACTTC. This encodes CASSHWRVSYEQYF.

Details on this clone: One junction end does not reproduce the germline sequence, and a read error may be involved. The chain carries TRBV5-1 and TRBJ2-5; 7 bases are shared with TRBD2. Per the germline V gene, CDR1 is SGHRS and CDR2 is YFSETQ. This CDR3 has 15 amino acids. The CDR3 region has the DNA TGCGCCAGCAGTTTGGGAGGGTCTTACCAAGAGACCCAGTACTTC. Translated: CASSLGGSYQETQYF.

The CDR3 here is CASSYGVGGPQETQYF. The CDR3 DNA sequence: TGTGCCAGCAGTTATGGGGTTGGGGGGCCTCAAGAGACCCAGTACTTC. V is TRBV6-5 and J is TRBJ2-5; perhaps D is TRBD1 or TRBD2 (6 bases each). V lost 3 bases and J 2 bases, leaving 16 bases between the germline ends. The CDR3 is 16 residues long. Germline V lookup: CDR1 MNHEY, CDR2 SVGAGI.

The chain carries TRBV19 and TRBJ2-3, with 8 bases matching TRBD2. V was clipped by 7 bases and J by 5 bases; unmatched bases: 14. Germline CDR1 reads LNHDA; CDR2 reads SQIVND (reference sequence). The CDR3 has 16 amino acids. The CDR3 DNA sequence: TGTGCCAGTACCCCAGAGGGCGGGGGGCGACAAGATACGCAGTATTTT. Amino acids: CASTPEGGGRQDTQYF.

V gene TRBV30 combines with J gene TRBJ2-7; tentative D call: TRBD2 (6 bases). The germline V and J ends were trimmed by 3 bases and 7 bases, with 22 bases remaining between them. The CDR3 contains 15 residues. Germline assignment: CDR1 GTSNPN and CDR2 SVGIG (reference sequence). CDR3 region: CAWRDRGTGNLEQYF. CDR3 nucleotide sequence: TGTGCCTGGAGAGATCGCGGGACGGGTAATTTGGAGCAGTACTTC.

The chain uses TRBV5-4 and TRBJ1-4; TRBD1 agrees at 8 bases. This CDR3 is built from 14 residues. Germline CDR1 reads SGHNT; CDR2 reads YYREEE (reference sequence). J was trimmed by 7 bases and V by 3 bases; bases with no gene match: 5. CDR3 sequence reads: CASSSQGASEKLFF. The CDR3 nucleotides read TGTGCCAGCAGCTCGCAGGGGGCCTCTGAAAAACTGTTTTTT.

The rearrangement links TRBV7-6 to TRBJ2-5; possibly TRBD1 or TRBD2 for D (5 bases each). Germline CDR1 reads SGHVS; CDR2 reads FNYEAQ. This CDR3 contains 14 residues. V lost 4 bases and J 2 bases, leaving 11 bases between the germline ends. In DNA, the CDR3 is TGTGCCAGCAGCTCCGGGACCCATCAAGAGACCCAGTACTTC. It encodes CASSSGTHQETQYF.

The gene calls are TRBV19 and TRBJ1-5, with 8 bases identical to TRBD1. The V gene end was trimmed by 5 bases and the J gene end by 5 bases; junction bases not matched to a gene: 8. The CDR3 spans 15 residues. CDR1 and CDR2 from the germline V gene are LNHDA and SQIVND (reference sequence). In DNA form, the CDR3 reads TGTGCCAGTAGTCAAGGACAGGGTGGAGATCAGCCCCAGCATTTT. This codes for CASSQGQGGDQPQHF.

The chain is built from TRBV6-1 and TRBJ2-3; the match to TRBD1 covers 9 bases. J gave up 4 bases and V 11 bases, and 10 bases lay outside the gene matches. Germline V lookup: CDR1 MNHNS, CDR2 SASEGT. The CDR3 length is 14 residues. The chain's CDR3 is CAGSGTGQPDTQYF. The CDR3 DNA reads TGTGCCGGATCCGGGACAGGGCAGCCAGATACGCAGTATTTT.

This chain joins TRBV5-4 and TRBJ1-2; D gene ambiguous. With 4 bases removed from V and 8 bases from J, the gap between germline ends came to 9 bases. CDR3 length: 11 residues. Germline CDR1 SGHNT, CDR2 YYREEE (reference sequence). CDR3 nucleotide sequence: TGTGCCAGCAGCCTATTGAGGGGCTACACCTTC. Encoded protein: CASSLLRGYTF.

The V call is TRBV2, the J call TRBJ2-7, with a possible D match to TRBD2 (5 bases). CDR3 size: 15 residues. Germline values: CDR1 SNHLY, CDR2 FYNNEI. V was clipped by 3 bases and J by 2 bases, with 14 bases between them. Here the CDR3 DNA reads TGTGCCAGCAGTGAGGTTCAAGCGGCAGCCTACGAGCAGTACTTC. Amino acids: CASSEVQAAAYEQYF. Full variable domain (outside the CDR3, taken from reference TRBV2 and TRBJ2-7): EPEVTQTPSHQVTQMGQEVILRCVPISNHLYFYWYRQILGQKVEFLVSFYNNEISEKSEIFDDQFSVERPDGSNFTLKIRSTKLEDSAMYFCASSEVQAAAYEQYFGPGTRLTVT.

The chain uses TRBV7-3 and TRBJ2-7, with 13 bases identical to TRBD2. V lost 6 bases and J lost 1; bases outside the gene matches: 6. CDR1 and CDR2 from the germline V gene are SGHTA and FQGTGA. The CDR3 runs 16 residues. The CDR3 reads CASRPGLAGWSYEQYF. The CDR3 DNA reads as TGTGCCAGCAGACCGGGACTAGCGGGATGGTCCTACGAGCAGTACTTC.